Given below is one T cell receptor beta chain in context. The target of this receptor is not known. Within one base of it there is no much larger clone, and no base qualities were kept. TCRbeta CDR3 regions were amplified from genomic DNA using the immunoSEQ Assay, a bias-controlled multiplex PCR. The published analysis was carried out like this. Within the assay, amplification of reference gene primers was used to estimate how many nucleated cells each sample contained. To quantify the absolute abundance of each unique TCRbeta CDR3 rearrangement, sequence reads were collapsed and filtered. For each sample, productive Simpson clonality was calculated as the square root of Simpson's diversity index over productive rearrangements. What TCRdb holds here is the immuneACCESS table cut down to in-frame rearrangements. Part of the clones is not present; checked against another copy, under half of the missing clones reflect an unresolved V gene, and the others are unexplained. V, J and clone size are taken as reported in that table, and D and trimming were inferred from the DNA itself. The sample table records about 320,000 clones; 85% of these occur just once. The ten biggest clones cover under 2% of the sample.

The entry originates in a study of blood T cell repertoires in COVID-19 (dated by TCRdb to the early 2020s). Regarding the research as a whole: Collaborator samples came from the United States, Italy and Spain and covered acute and convalescent phases of COVID-19. A freely available public database, intended as a resource for researchers studying the immune response to SARS-CoV-2, is where the repertoires were released. Deeply sampled blood TCRbeta repertoires from subjects exposed to, actively infected with, or recovered from COVID-19 were included in the dataset. Where available, HLA class I and class II types were taken from metadata supplied by the sample provider and were not determined by assay-based typing. Samples came from the ongoing ImmuneRACE study (first 160 participants) plus 1,254 subjects from 6 global collaborators. The material from the prospective study consisted of cDNA or gDNA derived from T cells, B-cell-depleted T cells, or PBMCs. A de-identified subject ID, COVID-19 status, age in years and sex were almost always included in the sample metadata.

In the prospective study, participants were 18 to 89 years old, resided in approximately 22 geographic areas of the United States, and were enrolled through a virtual design. In the prospective study, cohorts were assigned on the basis of participant-reported clinical history obtained from a screening survey and a study questionnaire. Exposed participants were defined as having been in contact with someone with a PCR-confirmed or clinician-diagnosed COVID-19 case within 2 weeks of study entry. Each participant in the prospective study had whole blood, serum and a nasopharyngeal or oropharyngeal swab collected by mobile phlebotomists. Additional blood draws and questionnaires over an approximately two-month period could optionally be provided by prospective study participants. Prospective study blood samples were shipped either frozen or at room temperature before DNA extraction. Trimming at the junction amounts to 3 bases on V and 8 bases on J, and the germline ends lie 11 bases apart. In the germline V gene, CDR1 corresponds to MDHEN and CDR2 to SYDVKM. The CDR3 starts with the cysteine, ends with the phenylalanine, and has 13 residues. CDR3 DNA only is kept here, 39 bases in frame from base 1.

General findings and caveats noted by the study authors: How much clinical and demographic metadata was included differed by source and by participant, and the metadata was provided uncurated.

Sequenced sample: PBMCs or T cells enriched from blood (not recorded which). The rearrangement joined TRBV28 to TRBJ2-1, with no confidently assigned D gene. The source is a woman aged 25 to 39 who had been exposed to COVID-19. CDR3 region: CASSFPPNHEQFF. The DNA sequence follows: TGTGCCAGCAGTTTTCCCCCCAATCATGAGCAGTTCTTC.